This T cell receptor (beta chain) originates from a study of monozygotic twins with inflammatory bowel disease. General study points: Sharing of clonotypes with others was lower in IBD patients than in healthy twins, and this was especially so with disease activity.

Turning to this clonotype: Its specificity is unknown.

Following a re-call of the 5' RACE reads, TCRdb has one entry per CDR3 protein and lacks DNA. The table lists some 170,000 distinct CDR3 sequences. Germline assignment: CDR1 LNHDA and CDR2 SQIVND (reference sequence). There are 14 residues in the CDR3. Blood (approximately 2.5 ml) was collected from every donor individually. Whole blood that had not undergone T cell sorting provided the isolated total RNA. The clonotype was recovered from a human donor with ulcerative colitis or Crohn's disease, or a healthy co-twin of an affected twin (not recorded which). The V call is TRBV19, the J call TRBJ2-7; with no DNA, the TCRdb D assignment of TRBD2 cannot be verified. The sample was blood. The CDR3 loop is CASSRDWDSYEQYF.